Shown below are 31 T cell receptor beta chains from a single sample sequenced in a study of T cell repertoires in cytomegalovirus infection (dated by TCRdb to about 2019). The sequencing machine was an Illumina HiSeq 1500. The public sequencing data were trimmed at Q25 with fastp and processed into clonotypes with MiXCR by TCRdb, which kept only in-frame beta chains. Each entry merges the rows of one CDR3 protein and shows their most common DNA and genes. The sample table records more than 200,000 distinct CDR3 sequences; 9.1% of these occur just once. Together, the top ten hold about 15% of the sample. The sample taken for sequencing was PBMCs. Receptors were obtained from a human donor in good health (CMV status not recorded). Some clones in this sample may be carry-over from other donors' samples.

This clonotype showed up many times. The V and J genes are TRBV7-9 and TRBJ2-1; 9 positions match TRBD2. The germline CDR1 and CDR2 sequences are SEHNR and FQNEAQ (reference sequence). The CDR3 has 16 residues. Unmatched junction bases numbered 9, after V lost 5 bases and J lost 4 bases. CDR3 nucleotide sequence: TGTGCCAGCAGCCTAGGAATAGCGGGGGCTTACAATGAGCAGTTCTTC. It is translated as CASSLGIAGAYNEQFF.

The chain employs TRBV6-2 or TRBV6-3 and TRBJ2-7; D possibly uses TRBD1 or TRBD2 (5 bases each). This CDR3 comprises 16 residues. In germline, CDR1 is MNHEY, CDR2 SVGEGT. V lost 1 base, J lost 0 bases, and 13 bases lay in between. CDR3 in DNA: TGTGCCAGCAGTTACTTCGGGCTCGGGACCTCCTACGAGCAGTACTTC. Amino acids: CASSYFGLGTSYEQYF.

This clonotype was picked up many times. The rearrangement uses TRBV20-1 and TRBJ2-1; 8 bases align to TRBD2. The germline gives CDR1 DFQATT, CDR2 SNEGSKA (reference sequence). There are 15 residues in the CDR3. Trimming took 3 bases from V and 4 from J; bases not matched to a gene: 8. CDR3 DNA sequence: TGCAGTGCTAGTGGTACGGGACTAGTTTACAATGAGCAGTTCTTC. Translation gives CSASGTGLVYNEQFF.

This clonotype showed up many times. The chain employs TRBV7-2 and TRBJ1-2, with D possibly TRBD1 on 6 matching bases. Germline assignment: CDR1 SGHTA and CDR2 FQGNSA. Trimming cost V 6 bases and J 0 bases, with 11 bases left between them. The CDR3 is made up of 14 amino acids. In DNA, the CDR3 is TGTGCCAGCAGTCGGACAGCTCCTAACTATGGCTACACCTTC. The encoded protein is CASSRTAPNYGYTF. Full variable domain (missing parts from reference TRBV7-2 and TRBJ1-2): GAGVSQSPSNKVTEKGKDVELRCDPISGHTALYWYRQSLGQGLEFLIYFQGNSAPDKSGLPSDRFSAERTGGSVSTLTIQRTQQEDSAVYLCASSRTAPNYGYTFGSGTRLTVV.

This chain connects TRBV2 to TRBJ2-7; the D is unclear. Trimming stripped 3 bases from V and 0 bases from J, with 9 bases between. CDR3 length: 14 amino acids. The V gene's germline CDR1 is SNHLY and CDR2 FYNNEI. The CDR3 DNA reads as TGTGCCAGCAGTGAGTCCCAGCTCTCCTACGAGCAGTACTTC. The encoded protein is CASSESQLSYEQYF. The variable domain in full, with the rest retrieved from reference TRBV2 and TRBJ2-7, is EPEVTQTPSHQVTQMGQEVILRCVPISNHLYFYWYRQILGQKVEFLVSFYNNEISEKSEIFDDQFSVERPDGSNFTLKIRSTKLEDSAMYFCASSESQLSYEQYFGPGTRLTVT.

This clonotype was picked up a small number of times. The chain recombines TRBV5-5 with TRBJ1-2; D not resolved. Trimming removed 2 bases from V and 2 bases from J, with 16 bases in between. Per the germline V gene, CDR1 is SGHKS and CDR2 is YYEKEE (reference sequence). The CDR3 contains 16 residues. The CDR3 bases are TGTGCCAGCAGCTTTGACGGGCAACTCCTGAACTATGGCTACACCTTC. Encoded protein: CASSFDGQLLNYGYTF.

This clonotype was picked up many times. This chain uses TRBV6-5 with TRBJ2-2, with 11 bases aligning to TRBD1. In germline, CDR1 is MNHEY, CDR2 SVGAGI. This CDR3 has 15 residues. V shed 6 bases and J 7 bases; nucleotides not matched to a gene: 7. CDR3 DNA: TGTGCCAGCAGATCTGGGACAGGGGGAGGCGGGGAGCTGTTTTTT. Translating gives CASRSGTGGGGELFF.

The chain carries TRBV7-2 and TRBJ2-2; D is unclear. The V end lost 6 bases, the J end lost 9 bases, and 8 bases lay between the germline ends. CDR1 is SGHTA and CDR2 is FQGNSA in the germline V gene. This CDR3 spans 11 amino acids. CDR3 nucleotide sequence: TGTGCCAGCAGTCCCTGGCGGGAGCTGTTTTTT. It specifies CASSPWRELFF.

In this sample, this clonotype turned up many times. This rearrangement joins TRBV7-9 to TRBJ2-5; 7 nucleotides line up with TRBD1. The germline V gene has CDR1 SEHNR and CDR2 FQNEAQ (reference sequence). The V and J ends lost 4 bases and 0 bases, in that order; junction bases with no gene match: 2. The CDR3 runs to 14 residues. CDR3 nucleotides: TGTGCCAGCAGCTCTGACAGGGACCAAGAGACCCAGTACTTC. This codes for CASSSDRDQETQYF.

This clonotype was counted ten times or more. The rearrangement links TRBV7-2 to TRBJ1-6; a weak D match, TRBD1 (6 bases). Trimming took 1 base from V and 6 from J, leaving 10 bases between them. CDR3 length: 15 residues. Germline V gene data show CDR1 as SGHTA and CDR2 as FQGNSA. This chain's CDR3 is CASSLGTEINSPLHF. CDR3 DNA: TGTGCCAGCAGCTTAGGGACAGAGATTAATTCACCCCTCCACTTT.

The chain is built from TRBV19 and TRBJ1-1; a weak D match, TRBD1 (5 bases). Germline CDR1 and CDR2: LNHDA and SQIVND (reference sequence). The CDR3 is made up of 13 amino acids. The germline V and J ends were trimmed by 2 bases and 10 bases, with 14 bases remaining between them. In DNA, the CDR3 is TGTGCCAGTAGTATAAGGGGCCGTCGTGGAGCTTTCTTT. Amino acid sequence: CASSIRGRRGAFF.

In its sample, this clonotype was seen many times. This sequence joins TRBV7-6 and TRBJ2-2, with 12 bases matching TRBD2. V gave up 8 bases and J gave up 3 bases; unmatched junction bases: 4. Germline V gene sequence: CDR1 SGHVS, CDR2 FNYEAQ. The CDR3 totals 15 residues. CDR3 sequence reads: CASRLAGAHTGELFF. The CDR3 DNA is TGTGCCAGCCGACTAGCGGGAGCGCACACCGGGGAGCTGTTTTTT. Together with reference TRBV7-6 and TRBJ2-2, the CDR3 gives the full variable domain: GAGVSQSPRYKVTKRGQDVALRCDPISGHVSLYWYRQALGQGPEFLTYFNYEAQQDKSGLPNDRFSAERPEGSISTLTIQRTEQRDSAMYRCASRLAGAHTGELFFGEGSRLTVL.

CDR3 protein: CATRGKWTEEQYF. For the CDR3, the DNA is TGTGCCACTCGGGGGAAATGGACGGAGGAGCAGTACTTC. The chain links TRBV19 to TRBJ2-7; tentative D call: TRBD2 (6 bases). Germline assignment: CDR1 LNHDA and CDR2 SQIVND (reference sequence). V lost 10 bases to trimming and J lost 7 bases, with 20 bases between them. The CDR3 length is 13 residues.

Ten or more counts support this clonotype. The chain recombines TRBV6-1 with TRBJ2-5; tentative D call: TRBD2 (6 bases). V lost 5 bases to trimming and J lost 2 bases, with 9 bases between them. CDR3 length equals 13 residues. Germline values: CDR1 MNHNS, CDR2 SASEGT. This chain's CDR3 is CASSRRGQETQYF. For the CDR3, the DNA is TGTGCCAGCAGTAGGCGGGGACAAGAGACCCAGTACTTC.

The chain is built from TRBV27 and TRBJ2-1, with 8 bases matching TRBD1. CDR1 and CDR2 from the germline V gene are MNHEY and SMNVEV (reference sequence). The CDR3 runs 15 residues. V lost 6 bases and J lost 4; bases outside the gene matches: 8. The CDR3 sequence is CASRMTGQVYNEQFF. The CDR3 DNA follows: TGTGCCAGCAGGATGACGGGACAGGTTTACAATGAGCAGTTCTTC.

V usage is TRBV28 and J usage is TRBJ1-3; TRBD1 is a possible D gene (5 bases). Trimming stripped 2 bases from V and 4 bases from J, with 15 bases between. CDR1 is MDHEN and CDR2 is SYDVKM in the germline V gene. The CDR3 totals 16 residues. CDR3 nucleotides: TGTGCCAGCAGTTTAGGCGCAGGGCGATCAGGAAACACCATATATTTT. Its translation: CASSLGAGRSGNTIYF.

The V gene is TRBV19, the J gene TRBJ1-2; D gene unclear. This CDR3 has 18 amino acids. Deletions cut 5 bases from V and 4 bases from J, with 26 bases between. Germline assignment: CDR1 LNHDA and CDR2 SQIVND (reference sequence). In nucleotides, the CDR3 is TGTGCCAGTAGTCCCCGGAGGGAGGATAGGGATCGGGGCTATGGCTACACCTTC. Encoded protein: CASSPRREDRDRGYGYTF.

This clonotype was found many times. The chain links TRBV4-1 to TRBJ2-2; D ambiguous. This CDR3 region has 15 residues. In germline, CDR1 is MGHRA, CDR2 YSYEKL. V lost 4 bases and J lost 5, with 14 bases in between. CDR3 loop: CASSRPDGGTGELFF. CDR3 nucleotide sequence: TGCGCCAGCAGCCGCCCGGACGGTGGGACCGGGGAGCTGTTTTTT.

This clonotype was seen at least ten times. The chain recombines TRBV7-2 with TRBJ2-3; 9 bases fit TRBD2. Germline CDR1 and CDR2: SGHTA and FQGNSA. CDR3 length: 15 residues. Unmatched junction bases numbered 9, after V lost 5 bases and J lost 6 bases. The CDR3 nucleotides read TGTGCCAGCAGCGTTAGCGGGGGAAAGGGGGATACGCAGTATTTT. It specifies CASSVSGGKGDTQYF.

This clonotype was counted a few times. The genes are TRBV6-5 and TRBJ1-4; no firm D call. The CDR3 is 11 amino acids. CDR1 and CDR2 from the germline V gene are MNHEY and SVGAGI. V lost 8 bases and J 8 bases, leaving 9 bases between the germline ends. CDR3 amino acids: CASGPREKLFF. The CDR3 DNA follows: TGTGCCAGCGGCCCGAGGGAAAAACTGTTTTTT.

This clonotype was picked up many times. The genes are TRBV4-3 and TRBJ2-7; D unclear. The length of the CDR3 is 15 residues. V was cut by 4 bases and J by 2 bases, with 15 bases left in between. The germline CDR1 and CDR2 sequences are LGHNA and YSLEER. CDR3 coding DNA: TGCGCCAGCAGCCGAGGAATCGCAGTACCCTACGAGCAGTACTTC. Translated: CASSRGIAVPYEQYF.

This clonotype occurred many times. The chain employs TRBV20-1 and TRBJ2-3; maybe TRBD2 (5 bases). This CDR3 spans 14 amino acids. Germline V gene lookup returns CDR1 DFQATT and CDR2 SNEGSKA (reference sequence). The V gene lost 6 bases and the J gene lost 4 bases, with 17 bases spanning the gap. The CDR3 loop is CSASSGIGADTQYF. The CDR3 nucleotides are TGCAGTGCGAGTTCGGGGATCGGGGCAGATACGCAGTATTTT.

This clonotype was counted at least ten times. The J gene is TRBJ2-4, the V gene TRBV28, with D possibly TRBD1 on 6 matching bases. From germline, CDR1 is MDHEN and CDR2 SYDVKM. V lost 4 bases and J lost 1, with 14 bases in between. The CDR3 is made up of 16 amino acids. The CDR3 nucleotides are TGTGCCAGCAGTTCCACAGGGATCTCGGCCAAAAACATTCAGTACTTC. Translation: CASSSTGISAKNIQYF. Looking up the rest from reference TRBV28 and TRBJ2-4 gives the full variable domain: DVKVTQSSRYLVKRTGEKVFLECVQDMDHENMFWYRQDPGLGLRLIYFSYDVKMKEKGDIPEGYSVSREKKERFSLILESASTNQTSMYLCASSSTGISAKNIQYFGAGTRLSVL.

This clonotype was picked up many times. This chain uses TRBV28 with TRBJ2-7; a possible D gene is TRBD1 (6 bases). CDR3 length equals 13 residues. Germline CDR1 and CDR2: MDHEN and SYDVKM. V was shortened by 5 bases and J by 7 bases, with 15 bases between the two germline ends. In DNA form, the CDR3 reads TGTGCCAGCAGTCCTCAGGGGCTGCGGGAGCAGTACTTC. It specifies CASSPQGLREQYF.

This clonotype was seen ten or more times. The chain has TRBV7-2 and TRBJ1-1, with D hard to call. Germline values: CDR1 SGHTA, CDR2 FQGNSA. Trimming left V 3 bases short and J 2 bases short, with 10 bases between. The CDR3 runs 14 residues. This CDR3 is CASSFKQVNTEAFF. For the CDR3, the DNA is TGTGCCAGCAGCTTTAAGCAGGTTAACACTGAAGCTTTCTTT.

J is TRBJ1-6 and V is TRBV3-1; D gene ambiguous. Germline V gene sequence: CDR1 LGHDT, CDR2 YNNKEL (reference sequence). V was clipped by 4 bases and J by 7 bases, with 11 bases between them. CDR3 length: 14 amino acids. The CDR3 spells CASSPAGGNSPLHF. In DNA form, the CDR3 reads TGTGCCAGCAGCCCGGCCGGAGGGAATTCACCCCTCCACTTT.

This clonotype was counted ten times or more. This chain links TRBV7-2 with TRBJ2-7; D may correspond to TRBD1 or TRBD2 (5 bases each). Germline assignment: CDR1 SGHTA and CDR2 FQGNSA. V was shortened by 5 bases and J by 2 bases, with 13 bases between the two germline ends. The CDR3 runs 14 residues. The CDR3: CASSRGGTPYEQYF. The CDR3 nucleotides read TGTGCCAGCAGCCGGGGTGGGACCCCCTACGAGCAGTACTTC.

This clonotype was detected many times. The chain couples TRBV7-2 to TRBJ2-3; D is uncertain. The CDR3 is 13 residues long. With 3 bases removed from V and 3 bases from J, the gap between germline ends came to 7 bases. The germline CDR1 and CDR2 sequences are SGHTA and FQGNSA. DNA of the CDR3: TGTGCCAGCAGCTTTCCAGGAACAGATACGCAGTATTTT. Protein sequence: CASSFPGTDTQYF.

This clonotype was found many times. The V and J genes are TRBV6-1 and TRBJ1-6; D unresolved. The V gene's germline CDR1 is MNHNS and CDR2 SASEGT. Trimming stripped 5 bases from V and 7 bases from J, with 12 bases between. This CDR3 region has 14 residues. The CDR3 protein is CASSLQLENSPLHF. CDR3 DNA: TGTGCCAGCAGTCTACAACTCGAGAATTCACCCCTCCACTTT.

This clonotype was seen many times. J is TRBJ2-7 and V is TRBV7-2; the match to TRBD2 covers 7 bases. This CDR3 contains 16 residues. Germline-derived CDR1 and CDR2 are SGHTA and FQGNSA. V shed 2 bases, J shed 2 bases, and the junction held 9 bases outside the gene matches. The CDR3 is CASSLWVGGSTYEQYF. The CDR3 DNA reads TGTGCCAGCAGCTTATGGGTGGGCGGGAGTACCTACGAGCAGTACTTC.

In its sample, this clonotype was seen many times. J is TRBJ1-2 and V is TRBV7-6; TRBD1 matches at 10 bases. The CDR3 runs to 15 residues. Germline values: CDR1 SGHVS, CDR2 FNYEAQ. J lost 2 bases, V lost 5 bases, and 5 bases had no gene match. The CDR3 region is CASSPRTGGNYGYTF. The DNA for the CDR3 is TGTGCCAGCAGCCCAAGGACAGGGGGAAACTATGGCTACACCTTC.